The 5 T cell receptor beta chains below come from one sample, sequenced in a study of blood T cell repertoires in COVID-19. The repertoire was sequenced with immunoSEQ multiplex PCR; TCRdb's copy has only in-frame clones and lacks some. Of more than 250,000 clones in the sample, roughly 86% were seen once. The material sequenced was PBMCs or T cells enriched from blood (not recorded which). The receptor source for this set is a woman aged 18-35 years who had recovered from COVID-19.

CDR3 loop: CASTVIGRTGGMGGYGYTF. The DNA for the CDR3 is TGTGCCAGCACCGTAATAGGACGTACAGGAGGGATGGGGGGATATGGCTACACCTTC. This chain uses TRBV11-2 with TRBJ1-2, with D perhaps matching TRBD1 (5 bases). Trimming took 7 bases from V and 5 from J, leaving 32 bases between them. The CDR3 is made up of 19 amino acids. Germline CDR1 reads SGHAT; CDR2 reads FQNNGV.

The rearrangement joins TRBV18 to TRBJ2-7; D is possibly TRBD2 (5 bases). The CDR3 has 15 residues. V lost 5 bases to trimming and J lost 6 bases, with 20 bases between them. Germline CDR1 reads KGHSH; CDR2 reads LQKENI. In DNA form, the CDR3 reads TGTGCCAGCTCAATTTATGCGGACGGGATCGTCGAGCAGTACTTC. Translating it yields CASSIYADGIVEQYF.

The V call is TRBV7-9, the J call TRBJ1-4; no definite D call. CDR1 SEHNR and CDR2 FQNEAQ come from the germline V gene (reference sequence). Trimming took off 2 bases at V and 0 bases at J, with 10 bases between the two ends. The CDR3 consists of 16 residues. The CDR3 protein is CASSLIPGATNEKLFF. The CDR3 nucleotides read TGTGCCAGCAGCTTAATTCCGGGAGCAACTAATGAAAAACTGTTTTTT.

This clone came up a few times. V gene TRBV2 combines with J gene TRBJ2-5; 10 positions agree with TRBD2. The CDR3 is 16 residues long. V lost 3 bases, J lost 5 bases, and 9 bases stayed unmatched. Per the germline V gene, CDR1 is SNHLY and CDR2 is FYNNEI. CDR3 protein: CASSERLAGELETQYF. CDR3 DNA sequence: TGTGCCAGCAGTGAGAGGCTAGCGGGAGAGTTGGAGACCCAGTACTTC.

The genes are TRBV29-1 and TRBJ2-7; 7 nucleotides agree with TRBD1. The CDR3 length is 12 residues. Unmatched junction bases numbered 5, after V lost 6 bases and J lost 3 bases. The V gene's germline CDR1 is SQVTM and CDR2 ANQGSEA. The CDR3, as DNA: TGCAGCGTAAGACAGGGTTTCTACGAGCAGTACTTC. This encodes CSVRQGFYEQYF.